Below, 16 T cell receptor beta chains from the same sample are listed, as sequenced in a study of blood T cell repertoires in COVID-19. The assay was immunoSEQ multiplex PCR, and TCRdb's table has in-frame clones only and misses some. The sample has roughly 180,000 clones; 80% to 90% are singletons. Source material: peripheral blood. The receptors here all came from a man aged 60 to 69 with acute or convalescent COVID-19.

The V call is TRBV5-1, the J call TRBJ2-1, with 10 bases matching TRBD1. This CDR3 contains 16 residues. The J segment lost 5 bases and the V segment lost 4 bases, leaving 9 bases of the junction unmatched. Germline V gene data show CDR1 as SGHRS and CDR2 as YFSETQ. The CDR3 DNA follows: TGCGCCAGCAGCATTCCGGGACAGGGGAGGAACAATGAGCAGTTCTTC. Translation gives CASSIPGQGRNNEQFF.

This clone was picked up a small number of times. V and J are TRBV7-8 and TRBJ1-5; D possibly corresponds to TRBD1 (6 bases). The V and J ends lost 4 bases and 0 bases respectively, with 10 bases between them. Germline CDR1 reads SGHVS; CDR2 reads FQNEAQ. This CDR3 is 15 amino acids long. DNA for the CDR3: TGTGCCAGCAGCTCGAACAGGGCTAGCAATCAGCCCCAGCATTTT. This gives the protein CASSSNRASNQPQHF. The full variable domain, in which reference TRBV7-8 and TRBJ1-5 provide the parts outside the CDR3, is GAGVSQSPRYKVAKRGQDVALRCDPISGHVSLFWYQQALGQGPEFLTYFQNEAQLDKSGLPSDRFFAERPEGSVSTLKIQRTQQEDSAVYLCASSSNRASNQPQHFGDGTRLSIL.

J is TRBJ2-7 and V is TRBV15; maybe TRBD2 (6 bases). This CDR3 has 14 amino acids. Trimming stripped 0 bases from V and 7 bases from J, with 13 bases between. The germline V gene encodes CDR1 LNHNV and CDR2 YYDKDF (reference sequence). The chain's CDR3 is CATSRDTGVGEQYF. The CDR3 DNA sequence: TGTGCCACCAGCAGAGATACGGGGGTCGGGGAGCAGTACTTC.

The chain uses TRBV28 and TRBJ1-2; D gene ambiguous. Germline V gene lookup returns CDR1 MDHEN and CDR2 SYDVKM. The V end was cut by 11 bases, the J end by 2 bases, with 15 bases between. There are 13 residues in the CDR3. The DNA for the CDR3 is TGTGCCCACAGCCCGGCCCCGAACTATGGCTACACCTTC. It codes for CAHSPAPNYGYTF.

V and J are TRBV6-5 and TRBJ2-1, with D tentatively TRBD2 (5 bases). V shed 6 bases and J shed 8 bases, with 17 bases lying between them. Germline values: CDR1 MNHEY, CDR2 SVGAGI. CDR3 length: 14 residues. The CDR3 spells CASRRIEARDEQFF. CDR3 bases: TGTGCCAGCAGACGTATAGAGGCGAGGGATGAGCAGTTCTTC.

CDR3 region: CASSHILADNEQFF. CDR3 nucleotide sequence: TGCGCCAGCAGCCATATCCTAGCGGACAATGAGCAGTTCTTC. The rearrangement joins TRBV5-1 to TRBJ2-1, with 7 nucleotides matching TRBD2. V lost 4 bases to trimming and J lost 5 bases; unmatched junction nucleotides: 6. Germline lookup yields CDR1 SGHRS and CDR2 YFSETQ. This CDR3 spans 14 amino acids.

The chain has TRBV18 and TRBJ1-1; D perhaps matches TRBD1 (5 bases). Germline CDR1 and CDR2: KGHSH and LQKENI. The length of the CDR3 is 13 residues. V gave up 5 bases and J gave up 1 base, with 8 bases separating them. The CDR3 nucleotides are TGTGCCAGCTCAGGGGCAACGAACACTGAAGCTTTCTTT. It is translated as CASSGATNTEAFF.

The rearrangement links TRBV11-2 to TRBJ2-1; perhaps TRBD2 as D (7 bases). Germline CDR1 and CDR2: SGHAT and FQNNGV. The CDR3 spans 11 residues. Trimming took 8 bases from V and 10 from J, leaving 12 bases between them. The CDR3 DNA reads TGTGCCAGCTTGGGAGGGGGGGAGCAGTTCTTC. It specifies CASLGGGEQFF.

The chain employs TRBV5-1 and TRBJ2-2; D perhaps matches TRBD1 (6 bases). The CDR3 loop spans 14 amino acids. CDR1 is SGHRS and CDR2 is YFSETQ in the germline V gene. The germline V and J ends were trimmed by 3 bases and 1 base, with 7 bases remaining between them. The CDR3 sequence is CASSSQGNTGELFF. The CDR3 DNA reads TGCGCCAGCAGCTCACAGGGGAACACCGGGGAGCTGTTTTTT.

The genes are TRBV5-1 and TRBJ2-5; TRBD2 might be the D (5 bases). With 6 bases removed from V and 2 bases from J, the gap between germline ends came to 11 bases. Germline CDR1 reads SGHRS; CDR2 reads YFSETQ. The CDR3 loop spans 13 amino acids. The CDR3 loop is CASKRTVQETQYF. CDR3 nucleotides: TGCGCCAGCAAGCGGACGGTACAAGAGACCCAGTACTTC.

The chain combines TRBV5-1 with TRBJ1-1; maybe TRBD1 (5 bases). Germline V gene sequence: CDR1 SGHRS, CDR2 YFSETQ. V was clipped by 4 bases and J by 1 base, with 29 bases between them. This CDR3 contains 20 residues. The CDR3 DNA follows: TGCGCCAGCAGCCCCGTTTTTTATCGGGGGAGAGGATGGCGGAACACTGAAGCTTTCTTT. This codes for CASSPVFYRGRGWRNTEAFF.

The genes are TRBV15 and TRBJ1-1; weak D call: TRBD1 (5 bases). Trimming removed 0 bases at V and 1 base at J, with 6 bases between. This CDR3 has 14 residues. Germline CDR1 and CDR2: LNHNV and YYDKDF (reference sequence). The CDR3 bases are TGTGCCACCAGCAGAGACGGGGGGAACACTGAAGCTTTCTTT. Protein sequence: CATSRDGGNTEAFF.

This clone was recorded once. DNA for the CDR3: TGTGCCAGCAGCTTGGCAGGGTCCTACAATGAGCAGTTCTTC. This sequence encodes CASSLAGSYNEQFF. The rearrangement links TRBV7-3 to TRBJ2-1, with a weak D call TRBD1 (5 bases). Germline V gene sequence: CDR1 SGHTA, CDR2 FQGTGA. The CDR3 extends over 14 amino acids. V lost 3 bases, J lost 1 base, and 7 bases lay in between. Full variable domain (missing parts from reference TRBV7-3 and TRBJ2-1): GAGVSQTPSNKVTEKGKYVELRCDPISGHTALYWYRQSLGQGPEFLIYFQGTGAADDSGLPNDRFFAVRPEGSVSTLKIQRTERGDSAVYLCASSLAGSYNEQFFGPGTRLTVL.

V usage is TRBV11-2 and J usage is TRBJ1-5, with D maybe TRBD1 (5 bases). The CDR3 consists of 14 residues. Germline loops: CDR1 SGHAT, CDR2 FQNNGV. The V end was cut by 0 bases, the J end by 2 bases, with 5 bases between. CDR3 amino acids: CASSLEGGNQPQHF. The DNA for the CDR3 is TGTGCCAGCAGCTTAGAAGGGGGCAATCAGCCCCAGCATTTT.

This sequence joins TRBV5-1 and TRBJ2-7; TRBD2 aligns across 9 bases. This CDR3 has 14 amino acids. The ends lost 4 bases at V and 2 bases at J; junction bases unmatched: 4. The germline CDR1 and CDR2 sequences are SGHRS and YFSETQ. This CDR3 reads CASSPGTSTYEQYF. The CDR3 bases are TGCGCCAGCAGCCCCGGGACTAGCACCTACGAGCAGTACTTC.

This chain uses TRBV9 with TRBJ2-3; D might be TRBD1 (5 bases). Between the trimmed V and J ends, which lost 4 bases and 0 bases, there was a span of 9 bases. This CDR3 region has 14 residues. Germline V gene data show CDR1 as SGDLS and CDR2 as YYNGEE. The CDR3 is CASSIRVSTDTQYF. For the CDR3, the DNA is TGTGCCAGCAGCATCAGGGTTAGCACAGATACGCAGTATTTT.